The clone carrying this T cell receptor (beta chain) was seen ten or more times. Its target is unknown. The CDR3 has 18 amino acids. V was trimmed by 4 bases and J by 8 bases, leaving 27 bases between them. The V gene's germline CDR1 is SGHDT and CDR2 YYEEEE. The data belong to a study of neurological immune-mediated disorders. Findings and limits, study-wide: The expanded clones of different subjects shared no CDR3 amino acid sequences (suggesting private repertoires in all groups). The greatest TCR clonal expansion appeared in HTLV-1-associated myelopathy and the smallest, falling below healthy controls, in multiple sclerosis.

Synthesis of cDNA was accomplished via 5'RACE employing 10-nucleotide random UMIs. The output of every sequencing run exceeded 180 million TCR-beta sequences, derived from 15-18 subjects. TCRdb passed the 5' RACE reads through MiXCR, listing each CDR3 protein once. Of 36,000 or so distinct CDR3 sequences in the sample, 10% to 13% are singletons; the top ten hold under 8.5%. Sample: PBMCs. The chain has TRBV5-6 and TRBJ1-4, with D perhaps TRBD1 (5 bases). The source is a woman aged 25 to 45 with HTLV-1-associated myelopathy (HAM/TSP). CDR3 nucleotides: TGTGCCAGCAGCGGTCAATCTTGGGGCAGATCTGACCGGGAAAAACTGTTTTTT. Its protein product is CASSGQSWGRSDREKLFF.